A selection of T cell receptor beta chains follows, all from one sample in a study of OX40 agonist ivuxolimab in advanced cancers. The method was immunoSEQ multiplex PCR; TCRdb's version includes in-frame clones alone and lacks a portion of them. This table holds roughly 98,000 clones, around 83% found once. Specimen: CD4+ or CD8+ T cells sorted from blood, collected in a trial of the OX40 agonist ivuxolimab. The receptors were gathered from an adult with an advanced solid tumor such as melanoma, head and neck, liver or kidney cancer. Each CDR3 is given with its conserved first and last residue. The D gene is left open where the match is weak. Size values are once, few and many counts, or a class for expanded clones, and some rows have none.

>TRBV6-5|.|TRBJ1-5|.
TGTGCCAGCAGTTACTCAGGAGGGGCTCGGCAGCCCCAGCATTTT
CASSYSGGARQPQHF
>TRBV7-2|.|TRBJ1-3|few
TGTGCCAGCTCGGAGAGCTCTGGAAACACCATATATTTT
CASSESSGNTIYF
>TRBV7-3|.|TRBJ2-2|.
TGTGCCAGCAGGGAACGGGGGTTGACCGGGGAGCTGTTTTTT
CASRERGLTGELFF
>TRBV7-2|.|TRBJ1-2|.
TGTGCCAGCAGCTTAGATGGGTTAATGGGCTACACCTTC
CASSLDGLMGYTF
>TRBV14|TRBD1|TRBJ1-1|.
TGTGCCAGCAGCCGATACAGGGGGACGGAAGCTTTCTTT
CASSRYRGTEAFF
>TRBV7-6|.|TRBJ2-1|.
TGTGCCAGCAGCTATGGGGGGGCCACCTACAATGAGCAGTTCTTC
CASSYGGATYNEQFF
>TRBV7-9|.|TRBJ1-2|.
TGTGCCAGCAGCTTAGCGTGGGACATGGGCGGCTACACCTTC
CASSLAWDMGGYTF
>TRBV6-6|.|TRBJ2-7|few
TGTGCCAGCAGTCGGACACGCTACGAGCAGTACTTC
CASSRTRYEQYF
>TRBV2|TRBD1|TRBJ1-5|.
TGTGCCAGCAGTCTCAACAGGGGCATCAATCAGCCCCAGCATTTT
CASSLNRGINQPQHF
>TRBV4-3|TRBD2|TRBJ2-2|few
TGCGCCAGCAGCCAAGAACTAGCGGGGATCACCGGGGAGCTGTTTTTT
CASSQELAGITGELFF
>TRBV6-5|.|TRBJ1-5|.
TGTGCCAGCAGACCGAACAGGGTCAATCAGCCCCAGCATTTT
CASRPNRVNQPQHF
>TRBV5-1|TRBD1|TRBJ2-7|.
TGCGCCAGCAGCTTCGGACAGGGCCTGTACTTC
CASSFGQGLYF
>TRBV10-3|TRBD2|TRBJ2-1|once
TGTGCCATCAGTCAGTCGTCGGCGGGGGGGCCCAATGAGCAGTTCTTC
CAISQSSAGGPNEQFF
>TRBV7-8|.|TRBJ1-1|.
TGTGCCAGCAGCTTAGGGGAATTCACTGAAGCTTTCTTT
CASSLGEFTEAFF
>TRBV6-1|TRBD1|TRBJ2-7|.
TGTGCCAGCAGTGAAGGGACAGGGGAGTTGTACGAGCAGTACTTC
CASSEGTGELYEQYF
>TRBV30|TRBD1|TRBJ1-5|.
TGTGCCTGGCGGAGGGGGCCGAATCAGCCCCAGCATTTT
CAWRRGPNQPQHF
>TRBV27|.|TRBJ1-4|.
TGTGCCAGTGGGGTGGTAACTAATGAAAAACTGTTTTTT
CASGVVTNEKLFF
>TRBV10-2|.|TRBJ2-5|.
TGCGCCTCTGGTCCCGCGGGGGCCACAGAGACCCAGTACTTC
CASGPAGATETQYF
>TRBV6-1|.|TRBJ1-6|.
TGTGCCTCCCGTGGGTGGGGTGGGGGTAATTCACCCCTCCACTTT
CASRGWGGGNSPLHF
>TRBV6-5|TRBD1|TRBJ2-4|.
TGTGCCAGCAGAGACAGGGTGAACATTCAGTACTTC
CASRDRVNIQYF
>TRBV5-6|TRBD1|TRBJ1-4|.
TGTGCCAGCAGCTTGCGGGCGGGACAGGGGTCTGAAAAACTGTTTTTT
CASSLRAGQGSEKLFF
>TRBV6-5|.|TRBJ1-1|.
TGTGCCAGCACGAGGAAGATGAACACTGAAGCTTTCTTT
CASTRKMNTEAFF
>TRBV7-2|.|TRBJ2-5|.
TGTGCCAGCAGCCCCAGCGGGCCAAGGAGGTGGGAGACCCAGTACTTC
CASSPSGPRRWETQYF
>TRBV4-2|TRBD1|TRBJ2-3|few
TGTGCCAGCAGCCAAGATAGTTCTTTAGGGGACAGGGACACAGATACGCAGTATTTT
CASSQDSSLGDRDTDTQYF
>TRBV11-2|.|TRBJ1-4|.
TGTGCCAGCAGCTTCTCAGGGTCAACTAATGAAAAACTGTTTTTT
CASSFSGSTNEKLFF
>TRBV12-5|.|TRBJ1-1|once
TGTGCTAGTGGTTTACGGGGTGGGACTGAAGCTTTCTTT
CASGLRGGTEAFF
>TRBV19|.|TRBJ1-5|.
TGTGCCAGTAGTACGACCTACAAGAGCAATCAGCCCCAGCATTTT
CASSTTYKSNQPQHF
>TRBV11-3|.|TRBJ2-1|.
TGTGCCAGCAGCTTAGGGCCTCATGAGCAGTTCTTC
CASSLGPHEQFF
>TRBV12-5|.|TRBJ1-1|.
TGTGCTAGTGGTTTAGCAGGAAGGAACACTGAAGCTTTCTTT
CASGLAGRNTEAFF
>TRBV28|TRBD1|TRBJ1-2|.
TGTGCCAGCAGTTTATTGTCACCGGGACAGGGATGGTCTTGCACCTTC
CASSLLSPGQGWSCTF
>TRBV27|TRBD1|TRBJ2-4|.
TGTGCCAGCAGCGACAGGGCGGCCAAAAACATTCAGTACTTC
CASSDRAAKNIQYF
>TRBV11-2|.|TRBJ2-3|once
TGTGCCAGCAGCTACGCGTTAGATACGCAGTATTTT
CASSYALDTQYF
>TRBV30|.|TRBJ1-5|.
TGTGCCTGGAGCCAGAAGGGACTGCACAATCAGCCCCAGCATTTT
CAWSQKGLHNQPQHF
>TRBV4-1|.|TRBJ2-2|.
TGCGCCAGCAGCCAAGCTCGGACCCGGAACACCGGGGAGCTGTTTTTT
CASSQARTRNTGELFF
>TRBV7-9|.|TRBJ2-2|.
TGTGCCAGCAGCTTACCTTTCCAAGGGCGCCTAGCGTTAACCGGGGAGCTGTTTTTT
CASSLPFQGRLALTGELFF
>TRBV4-2|.|TRBJ2-3|.
TGTGCCAGCAGCCAAGATCGCGTCGGCAGCACAGATACGCAGTATTTT
CASSQDRVGSTDTQYF
>TRBV28|.|TRBJ2-3|.
TGTGCCAGCAGTAGTTCGGGGGTAGATACGCAGTATTTT
CASSSSGVDTQYF
>TRBV11-1|.|TRBJ2-5|.
TGTGCCAGCAGCCGAGACAGAGAAGAGACCCAGTACTTC
CASSRDREETQYF
>TRBV21-1|.|TRBJ2-3|.
TGTGCCAGCAAAGGGGCGGGGGGGACCACAGATACGCAGTATTTT
CASKGAGGTTDTQYF
>TRBV5-6|.|TRBJ2-1|.
TGTGCCAGCAGCTTGGTGCGGGGCAATGAGCAGTTCTTC
CASSLVRGNEQFF
>TRBV10-3|TRBD1|TRBJ1-2|once
TGTGCCATCGGGGACGACAGGGGATGGGGCTACACCTTC
CAIGDDRGWGYTF
>TRBV6-5|.|TRBJ2-1|.
TGTGCCAGCAGTTACAGGGAGAGCTCCTACAATGAGCAGTTCTTC
CASSYRESSYNEQFF
>TRBV19|TRBD1|TRBJ2-7|.
TGTGCCAGTAGTACGCAAGACAGGGGACACGAGCAGTACTTC
CASSTQDRGHEQYF
>TRBV7-9|TRBD2|TRBJ2-3|.
TGTGCCAGCAGCGCGACTAGCGACTTCACAGATACGCAGTATTTT
CASSATSDFTDTQYF
>TRBV5-1|TRBD1|TRBJ1-6|.
TGCGCCAGCAGCTCTACAGGGGTTACCCTCCACTTT
CASSSTGVTLHF
>TRBV6-5|.|TRBJ1-2|.
TGTGCCAGCAGGTCGGGTGACTATGGCTACACCTTC
CASRSGDYGYTF
>TRBV6-5|.|TRBJ2-1|few
TGTGCCAGCAAAAGCTACTACAATGAGCAGTTCTTC
CASKSYYNEQFF
>TRBV6-1|.|TRBJ1-5|.
TGTGCCAGCAGTGATCGTCTGTCTGGGCCCCAGCATTTT
CASSDRLSGPQHF
>TRBV9|TRBD1|TRBJ1-5|.
TGTGCCAGCAGCGTGGGACAGACCTATCAGCCCCAGCATTTT
CASSVGQTYQPQHF
>TRBV7-9|TRBD2|TRBJ2-1|once
TGTGCCAGCAGCCTCCTGGGGGAGGGCCAATACAATGAGCAGTTCTTC
CASSLLGEGQYNEQFF
>TRBV6-5|TRBD1|TRBJ1-2|.
TGTGCCAGCAGTTACTCGATGGGACAGGGACACTATGGCTACACCTTC
CASSYSMGQGHYGYTF
>TRBV7-9|.|TRBJ2-1|.
TGTGCCAGCAGCTTTAATGGGGCCTACAATGAGCAGTTCTTC
CASSFNGAYNEQFF
>TRBV19|TRBD2|TRBJ2-7|.
TGTGCCAGTAGTATGCCCGGTAGCGGGAACTACGAGCAGTACTTC
CASSMPGSGNYEQYF
>TRBV2|TRBD1|TRBJ1-2|.
TGTGCCAGCAGGACAGGGGTCGGTGGCTACACCTTC
CASRTGVGGYTF
>TRBV6-1|TRBD1|TRBJ1-5|.
TGTGCCAGCAACGGACAGGGTGGCAATCAGCCCCAGCATTTT
CASNGQGGNQPQHF
>TRBV4-1|.|TRBJ2-4|once
TGCGCCAGCAGCCAAGATAAGGGGAATGGTGCCAAAAACATTCAGTACTTC
CASSQDKGNGAKNIQYF
>TRBV15|.|TRBJ1-3|once
TGTGCCACCAGCAGAGGAGGCCGCTCTGGAAACACCATATATTTT
CATSRGGRSGNTIYF
>TRBV19|TRBD1|TRBJ1-2|.
TGTGCCAGTACCCAGGGGGCGCAAGGCTACACCTTC
CASTQGAQGYTF
>TRBV6-6|.|TRBJ2-7|few
TGTGCCAGCTCGGACAGCTACGAGCAGTACTTC
CASSDSYEQYF